Presented here are 31 T cell receptor beta chains from one specimen sequenced in a study of breast tumors, draining lymph nodes, adjacent tissues (dated by TCRdb to the mid-2010s). The method was multiplex PCR. Data came from an Illumina HiSeq 2000. TCRdb trimmed public reads at Q25 via fastp, called clones via MiXCR and kept in-frame beta chains. Entries that share a CDR3 protein sequence are merged under the most common genes and DNA. The sample table shows tens of thousands of distinct CDR3 sequences, and about 61% are seen once. The top ten clones comprise roughly 19% of the sample. Material for sequencing was tumor-adjacent breast tissue. The receptors stem from a female donor with breast cancer. Some clones in this sample may be carry-over from other donors' samples.

The rearrangement uses TRBV7-3 and TRBJ2-3; TRBD2 matches at 7 bases. Per germline, CDR1 SGHTA and CDR2 FQGTGA. J was trimmed by 2 bases and V by 2 bases; bases with no gene match: 7. The length of the CDR3 is 16 residues. The chain's CDR3 is CASSLVSAGTTDTQYF. CDR3 sequence (DNA): TGTGCCAGCAGCTTAGTGTCAGCGGGGACCACAGATACGCAGTATTTT.

The chain is built from TRBV24-1 and TRBJ2-7; 7 bases agree with TRBD1. Trimming removed 12 bases from V and 2 bases from J; junction bases left unmatched: 6. The CDR3 consists of 12 residues. The germline gives CDR1 KGHDR, CDR2 SFDVKD. CDR3 in amino acids: CAAGTATYEQYF. CDR3 DNA sequence: TGTGCCGCCGGGACAGCAACCTACGAGCAGTACTTC.

This rearrangement joins TRBV20-1 to TRBJ1-4; 11 nucleotides agree with TRBD1. The germline gives CDR1 DFQATT, CDR2 SNEGSKA (reference sequence). This CDR3 region has 14 residues. With V trimmed by 4 bases and J by 8 bases, 6 bases remained unmatched. CDR3 sequence (DNA): TGCAGTGCTATTTGGGACAGGGGGAACGAAAAACTGTTTTTT. Protein: CSAIWDRGNEKLFF.

The chain employs TRBV29-1 and TRBJ1-2, with D uncertain. Germline V CDR1 and CDR2: SQVTM, ANQGSEA. The CDR3 runs to 11 residues. Trimming took off 6 bases at V and 5 bases at J, with 10 bases between the two ends. CDR3 protein: CSVSGSYGYTF. The CDR3 nucleotides read TGCAGCGTCAGCGGGAGTTATGGCTACACCTTC. Looking up the rest from reference TRBV29-1 and TRBJ1-2 gives the full variable domain: SAVISQKPSRDICQRGTSLTIQCQVDSQVTMMFWYRQQPGQSLTLIATANQGSEATYESGFVIDKFPISRPNLTFSTLTVSNMSPEDSSIYLCSVSGSYGYTFGSGTRLTVV.

This chain joins TRBV3-1 and TRBJ1-6; D unresolved. CDR3 length equals 14 residues. From germline, CDR1 is LGHDT and CDR2 YNNKEL (reference sequence). V shed 0 bases and J shed 13 bases, with 13 bases lying between them. The CDR3 DNA is TGTGCCAGCAGCCAAGATCCATCCCGATCGCCCCTCCACTTT. This encodes CASSQDPSRSPLHF.

CDR3 sequence (DNA): TGTGCCAGCAGCTCTTGGACAGGCCTTAGCACAGATACGCAGTATTTT. Amino acids: CASSSWTGLSTDTQYF. The chain recombines TRBV11-2 with TRBJ2-3; 7 positions agree with TRBD1. From germline, CDR1 is SGHAT and CDR2 FQNNGV. The CDR3 runs to 16 residues. J was trimmed by 0 bases and V by 4 bases; bases with no gene match: 7.

Here the CDR3 reads CATSRGASSSYEQYF. CDR3 nucleotide sequence: TGTGCCACCAGCAGAGGTGCCTCGAGCTCCTACGAGCAGTACTTC. The chain uses TRBV15 and TRBJ2-7, with D uncertain. CDR1 is LNHNV and CDR2 is YYDKDF in the germline V gene (reference sequence). V was cut by 1 base and J by 0 bases, with 10 bases left in between. The CDR3 contains 15 residues. Based on the CDR3 plus reference TRBV15 and TRBJ2-7, the full variable domain is DAMVIQNPRYQVTQFGKPVTLSCSQTLNHNVMYWYQQKSSQAPKLLFHYYDKDFNNEADTPDNFQSRRPNTSFCFLDIRSPGLGDTAMYLCATSRGASSSYEQYFGPGTRLTVT.

This clonotype is labeled medium-sized. This rearrangement joins TRBV11-2 to TRBJ2-7; TRBD2 agrees at 8 bases. Trimming removed 5 bases from V and 5 bases from J; junction bases left unmatched: 5. CDR1 is SGHAT and CDR2 is FQNNGV in the germline V gene. CDR3 length equals 13 residues. CDR3 protein: CASSPELADEQYF. The CDR3 coding sequence is TGTGCCAGCAGCCCTGAACTAGCGGACGAGCAGTACTTC.

The chain uses TRBV5-4 and TRBJ2-7; no clear D gene. The CDR3 has 14 amino acids. The V end was cut by 0 bases, the J end by 1 base, with 8 bases between. Germline V CDR1 and CDR2: SGHNT, YYREEE (reference sequence). CDR3 DNA sequence: TGTGCCAGCAGCTTGGGGTTCGCGTCCTACGAGCAGTACTTC. Amino acids: CASSLGFASYEQYF.

This clonotype was picked up a small number of times. Relative to the germline gene, one junction end is altered; a read error may explain this. The DNA for the CDR3 is TGTGCCAGCAGCTTAACAGGGTACGGGCAGTACTTC. Translated: CASSLTGYGQYF. This sequence joins TRBV11-1 and TRBJ2-7, with a weak D call TRBD1 (6 bases). The CDR3 length is 12 residues. Germline V gene sequence: CDR1 SGHAT, CDR2 FQDESV (reference sequence).

The rearrangement links TRBV9 to TRBJ1-6; D may be TRBD1 (6 bases). Per the germline V gene, CDR1 is SGDLS and CDR2 is YYNGEE. The CDR3 is made up of 14 amino acids. V was trimmed by 3 bases and J by 5 bases, leaving 9 bases between them. This CDR3 is CASSAGQNNSPLHF. CDR3 nucleotide sequence: TGTGCCAGCAGCGCGGGACAAAATAATTCACCCCTCCACTTT.

This clonotype was seen at least ten times. The chain employs TRBV2 and TRBJ1-5, with D perhaps matching TRBD1 (6 bases). The V end lost 4 bases, the J end lost 2 bases, and 12 bases lay between the germline ends. CDR1 is SNHLY and CDR2 is FYNNEI in the germline V gene. The CDR3 is made up of 15 amino acids. The CDR3 nucleotides read TGTGCCAGCAGTGGACAGGTGGATGGCAATCAGCCCCAGCATTTT. Translated: CASSGQVDGNQPQHF.

This clonotype is labeled medium-sized (0.01 to 0.1%). The chain uses TRBV5-6 and TRBJ1-2; TRBD1 might be the D (5 bases). Germline lookup yields CDR1 SGHDT and CDR2 YYEEEE. The CDR3 contains 15 residues. V was shortened by 3 bases and J by 5 bases, with 17 bases between the two germline ends. The CDR3 DNA reads as TGTGCCAGCAGCTCGAAGGCCGCAGGGAGGTATGGCTACACCTTC. As protein: CASSSKAAGRYGYTF.

V and J are TRBV19 and TRBJ2-7; tentative D call: TRBD2 (6 bases). The CDR3 consists of 15 residues. CDR1 and CDR2 (germline): LNHDA, SQIVND (reference sequence). Trimming removed 4 bases at V and 2 bases at J, with 15 bases between. The CDR3 DNA sequence: TGTGCCAGTAGTAAGGCTAGCGTAAGGACCTACGAGCAGTACTTC. Translated, it gives CASSKASVRTYEQYF. Full variable domain (outside the CDR3, taken from reference TRBV19 and TRBJ2-7): DGGITQSPKYLFRKEGQNVTLSCEQNLNHDAMYWYRQDPGQGLRLIYYSQIVNDFQKGDIAEGYSVSREKKESFPLTVTSAQKNPTAFYLCASSKASVRTYEQYFGPGTRLTVT.

This clonotype was seen ten or more times. This chain joins TRBV5-1 and TRBJ2-3; 9 bases map to TRBD2. The junction had 5 bases not matched to a gene; V was cut back by 4 bases and J by 2 bases. The length of the CDR3 is 15 residues. Germline-derived CDR1 and CDR2 are SGHRS and YFSETQ. The CDR3 is CASSRGLATTDTQYF. CDR3 nucleotides: TGCGCCAGCAGCCGAGGACTAGCGACCACAGATACGCAGTATTTT.

This clonotype was seen many times. With a much larger clone just one base away, this may be a read error. The chain is built from TRBV10-3 and TRBJ2-3, with TRBD2 matching over 11 bases. J was trimmed by 0 bases and V by 1 base; bases with no gene match: 6. The CDR3 runs to 18 residues. Germline V gives CDR1 ENHRY, CDR2 SYGVKD. CDR3 loop: CAISEWGTSGASTDTQYF. Here the CDR3 DNA reads TGTGCCATCAGTGAGTGGGGGACTAGCGGAGCTAGCACAGATACGCAGTATTTT.

The chain carries TRBV29-1 and TRBJ2-3, with D perhaps assigned TRBD1 or TRBD2 (5 bases each). Germline V CDR1 and CDR2: SQVTM, ANQGSEA. The CDR3 runs to 14 residues. Trimming pared 1 base from V and 4 bases from J, leaving 12 bases between. In nucleotides, the CDR3 is TGCAGCGTTGAAGTTTGGGACGGGGCAGATACGCAGTATTTT. Residues: CSVEVWDGADTQYF.

In DNA form, the CDR3 reads TGTGCCAGCAGCCCACTCACTGGGCGGTACAGCTCCTATAATTCACCCCTCCACTTT. It is translated as CASSPLTGRYSSYNSPLHF. The chain carries TRBV7-9 and TRBJ1-6; D unclear. Germline CDR1 SEHNR, CDR2 FQNEAQ (reference sequence). The CDR3 has 19 residues. V shed 5 bases and J shed 0 bases, with 20 bases lying between them.

Notes on this clonotype: A much larger clone is a single base away; this may be a read error. The V gene is TRBV4-2, the J gene TRBJ1-4, with D uncertain. V was trimmed by 3 bases and J by 5 bases, leaving 4 bases between them. The CDR3 runs 12 residues. CDR1 is LGHNA, CDR2 YNFKEQ, per germline. In nucleotides, the CDR3 is TGTGCCAGCAGCCAGGGGAATGAAAAACTGTTTTTT. This translates into CASSQGNEKLFF.

Worth noting for this clonotype: The limits of the CDR3 on the DNA are not certain, so only TCRdb's listed CDR3 is given. This chain uses TRBV7-8 with TRBJ2-1; the table calls TRBD1, which could not be checked here. The CDR3 has 15 residues if both end residues are counted. Looked up from germline, CDR1 is SGHVS and CDR2 is FQNEAQ. This chain's CDR3 is CASSFGSGVWDEQFF.

This chain connects TRBV6-4 to TRBJ2-5, with TRBD2 identical over 14 bases. Germline V CDR1 and CDR2: MRHNA, SNTAGT. This CDR3 region has 16 residues. V shed 5 bases and J 5 bases; nucleotides not matched to a gene: 7. The CDR3 here is CASSPTSGRVRETQYF. The CDR3 DNA reads TGTGCCAGCAGTCCGACTAGCGGGAGGGTCCGGGAGACCCAGTACTTC.

V gene TRBV4-3 combines with J gene TRBJ1-5, with D hard to call. This CDR3 contains 15 residues. Trimming cost V 0 bases and J 0 bases, with 6 bases left between them. CDR1 is LGHNA, CDR2 YSLEER, per germline. The CDR3, as DNA: TGCGCCAGCAGCCAAGATTTCGGTAGCAATCAGCCCCAGCATTTT. Its translation is CASSQDFGSNQPQHF.

By frequency in the sample, this clonotype is medium-sized. V gene TRBV7-2 combines with J gene TRBJ1-6; D may be TRBD1 (6 bases). The CDR3 is 16 amino acids. V lost 6 bases, J lost 5 bases, and 17 bases lay in between. Germline V CDR1 and CDR2: SGHTA, FQGNSA. This chain's CDR3 is CASRTSGVQNNSPLHF. The CDR3 coding sequence is TGTGCCAGCAGAACTTCAGGGGTGCAAAATAATTCACCCCTCCACTTT.

With regard to this clonotype: Relative to the germline gene, one junction end is altered; a read error may explain this. The rearrangement uses TRBV24-1 and TRBJ1-5; no reliable D call. This CDR3 contains 14 residues. In germline, CDR1 is KGHDR, CDR2 SFDVKD. CDR3: CATSGLPSNQPQHF. The CDR3 nucleotides are TGTGCCACCAGTGGTTTGCCTAGCAATCAGCCCCAGCATTTT.

For this clonotype: The DNA is left out, because the CDR3 cannot be placed on it with certainty; the CDR3 is given as TCRdb lists it. This rearrangement joins TRBV2 to TRBJ1-2. The germline CDR1 and CDR2 sequences are SNHLY and FYNNEI. The CDR3 length equals 12 residues, ends included. This CDR3 reads CAGNPPSYGCTF.

The CDR3 loop is CASSQREGNEQFF. DNA for the CDR3: TGCGCCAGCAGCCAGCGGGAGGGCAATGAGCAGTTCTTC. The rearrangement links TRBV4-1 to TRBJ2-1; 9 bases fit TRBD2. Germline V gives CDR1 MGHRA, CDR2 YSYEKL. The junction had 0 bases not matched to a gene; V was cut back by 3 bases and J by 6 bases. CDR3 size: 13 residues.

The chain uses TRBV7-9 and TRBJ2-5; no definite D call. The CDR3 runs to 13 residues. Germline lookup yields CDR1 SEHNR and CDR2 FQNEAQ (reference sequence). Trimming shortened V by 2 bases and J by 4 bases, and 8 bases separated the two germline ends. Written as DNA, the CDR3 is TGTGCCAGCAGCTTACCCCCCGGAGAGACCCAGTACTTC. Protein product: CASSLPPGETQYF.

This chain links TRBV19 with TRBJ2-5; perhaps TRBD2 as D (6 bases). Germline V gives CDR1 LNHDA, CDR2 SQIVND (reference sequence). This CDR3 is built from 14 residues. V was cut by 1 base and J by 7 bases, with 13 bases left in between. The CDR3 here is CASSIGEDPRTQYF. The CDR3, as DNA: TGTGCCAGTAGTATAGGGGAGGACCCCCGGACCCAGTACTTC.

V gene TRBV5-4 combines with J gene TRBJ1-2, with 9 bases lining up with TRBD1. The CDR3 contains 14 residues. V shed 7 bases and J 2 bases; nucleotides not matched to a gene: 6. Germline V gives CDR1 SGHNT, CDR2 YYREEE (reference sequence). The CDR3 DNA sequence: TGTGCCAGCGGGACCGGGACAGGGAACTATGGCTACACCTTC. It is translated as CASGTGTGNYGYTF.

The chain combines TRBV6-1 with TRBJ2-1; D remains unclear. Germline CDR1 MNHNS, CDR2 SASEGT. Trimming took 3 bases from V and 7 from J, leaving 7 bases between them. This CDR3 has 12 residues. CDR3 loop: CASSDLGNEQFF. The CDR3 coding sequence is TGTGCCAGCAGTGATCTGGGTAATGAGCAGTTCTTC.

This sequence joins TRBV20-1 and TRBJ2-5; TRBD1 is a possible D gene (6 bases). The CDR3 runs to 14 residues. Germline lookup yields CDR1 DFQATT and CDR2 SNEGSKA (reference sequence). V was cut by 8 bases and J by 5 bases, with 21 bases left in between. CDR3 loop: CSSGVGTLLETQYF. The CDR3 nucleotides read TGCAGTTCAGGGGTAGGGACGCTCTTGGAGACCCAGTACTTC.